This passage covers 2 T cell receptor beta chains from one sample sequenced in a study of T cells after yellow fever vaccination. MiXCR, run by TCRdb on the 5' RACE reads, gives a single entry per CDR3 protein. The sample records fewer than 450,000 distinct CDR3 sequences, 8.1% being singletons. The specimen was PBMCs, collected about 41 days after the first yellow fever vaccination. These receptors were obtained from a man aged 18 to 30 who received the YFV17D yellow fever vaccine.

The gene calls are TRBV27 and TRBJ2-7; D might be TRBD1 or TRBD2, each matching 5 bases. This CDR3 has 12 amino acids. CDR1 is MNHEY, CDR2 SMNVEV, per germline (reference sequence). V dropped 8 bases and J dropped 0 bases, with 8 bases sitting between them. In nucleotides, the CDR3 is TGTGCCAGCCGGGGCAGCTCCTACGAGCAGTACGTC. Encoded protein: CASRGSSYEQYV.

Here the CDR3 reads CASSMWPGLSNYGYTF. The CDR3 DNA reads TGTGCCAGCAGCATGTGGCCAGGGCTCTCTAACTATGGCTACACCTTC. The chain recombines TRBV5-5 with TRBJ1-2; the D gene is possibly TRBD1 (5 bases). V lost 4 bases to trimming and J lost 0 bases, with 16 bases between them. Per the germline V gene, CDR1 is SGHKS and CDR2 is YYEKEE (reference sequence). The CDR3 totals 16 residues.